These 22 T cell receptor beta chains came from one sample sequenced in a study of T cell responses to AZD1222 COVID-19 vaccine. Sequencing was performed with immunoSEQ multiplex PCR; in TCRdb, only in-frame clones are kept and a portion is missing. The sample shows under 150,000 clones, 87% of them seen only once. The starting material was peripheral blood, obtained 28 days after the second AZD1222 dose. These receptors originate from an adult who received the AZD1222 COVID-19 vaccine.

This chain connects TRBV18 to TRBJ1-2, with 8 bases fitting TRBD1. Germline CDR1 and CDR2: KGHSH and LQKENI. Unmatched junction bases numbered 5, after V lost 5 bases and J lost 0 bases. This CDR3 is 15 amino acids long. CDR3: CASSMSQGANYGYTF. CDR3 nucleotides: TGTGCCAGCTCAATGTCACAGGGGGCTAACTATGGCTACACCTTC.

This chain joins TRBV3-1 (or the pseudogene TRBV3-2) and TRBJ2-3; 9 positions agree with TRBD2. Germline loops: CDR1 LGHDT, CDR2 YNNKEL (reference sequence). This CDR3 comprises 16 residues. V was clipped by 3 bases and J by 6 bases; unmatched bases: 10. The CDR3 bases are TGTGCCAGCAGCCAGCTAGCGGGGCGTCTTGGGGATACGCAGTATTTT. Its protein is CASSQLAGRLGDTQYF.

This chain links TRBV29-1 with TRBJ1-1; the D is unclear. CDR1 and CDR2 from the germline V gene are SQVTM and ANQGSEA. Trimming shortened V by 4 bases and J by 1 base, and 16 bases separated the two germline ends. The CDR3 covers 15 residues. CDR3 residues: CSVAGLTRRNTEAFF. CDR3 DNA: TGCAGCGTTGCGGGCCTCACACGGAGGAACACTGAAGCTTTCTTT.

CDR3 nucleotide sequence: TGTGCCACCACCCCAGGGAGGACTAGCTCCTACGAGCAGTACTTC. Its protein product is CATTPGRTSSYEQYF. The genes are TRBV15 and TRBJ2-7, with 7 bases fitting TRBD2. CDR3 length: 15 amino acids. CDR1 is LNHNV, CDR2 YYDKDF, per germline (reference sequence). Trimming took 7 bases from V and 0 from J; bases not matched to a gene: 9. The full variable domain, rest sourced from reference TRBV15 and TRBJ2-7, is DAMVIQNPRYQVTQFGKPVTLSCSQTLNHNVMYWYQQKSSQAPKLLFHYYDKDFNNEADTPDNFQSRRPNTSFCFLDIRSPGLGDTAMYLCATTPGRTSSYEQYFGPGTRLTVT.

The chain couples TRBV4-3 to TRBJ2-3, with TRBD2 identical over 10 bases. With V trimmed by 0 bases and J by 4 bases, 7 bases remained unmatched. The CDR3 consists of 17 residues. From germline, CDR1 is LGHNA and CDR2 YSLEER. The CDR3 DNA is TGCGCCAGCAGCCAAGATCCTAGCGGGGGTGTCGCAGATACGCAGTATTTT. Translating it yields CASSQDPSGGVADTQYF.

This rearrangement joins TRBV11-2 to TRBJ1-3; D is undetermined. CDR3 length equals 15 residues. The V end lost 0 bases, the J end lost 2 bases, and 8 bases lay between the germline ends. CDR1 is SGHAT and CDR2 is FQNNGV in the germline V gene. The CDR3 nucleotides are TGTGCCAGCAGCTTAGATGGCATCACTGGAAACACCATATATTTT. This codes for CASSLDGITGNTIYF.

V usage is TRBV6-5 and J usage is TRBJ1-2; D is unresolved. Germline V gene sequence: CDR1 MNHEY, CDR2 SVGAGI. The CDR3 loop spans 14 amino acids. The ends were cut back, 6 bases at V and 4 bases at J, with 15 bases in the middle. The CDR3 coding sequence is TGTGCCAGCAGCTCTCCCCAGGAGGGCTATGGCTACACCTTC. The encoded protein is CASSSPQEGYGYTF.

This rearrangement joins TRBV15 to TRBJ2-5; 9 bases agree with TRBD1. The CDR3 spans 15 residues. V dropped 1 base and J dropped 4; count of bases not matched to a gene: 4. In germline, CDR1 is LNHNV, CDR2 YYDKDF (reference sequence). The CDR3 DNA sequence: TGTGCCACCAGCAGAGCCGGGACAGGGAGAGAGACCCAGTACTTC. Amino acids: CATSRAGTGRETQYF.

The rearrangement uses TRBV6-5 and TRBJ2-7, with D unclear. CDR1 is MNHEY, CDR2 SVGAGI, per germline. This CDR3 spans 13 amino acids. V was clipped by 5 bases and J by 0 bases, with 8 bases between them. The chain's CDR3 is CASSTDVSYEQYF. CDR3 sequence (DNA): TGTGCCAGCAGTACTGACGTCTCCTACGAGCAGTACTTC.

In nucleotides, the CDR3 is TGTGCCAGCATTCATAGGACAGGGTGCTACACCTTC. Translation: CASIHRTGCYTF. The chain couples TRBV19 to TRBJ1-2; 8 nucleotides align to TRBD1. Germline V gene data show CDR1 as LNHDA and CDR2 as SQIVND (reference sequence). J lost 9 bases, V lost 9 bases, and 9 bases had no gene match. This CDR3 has 12 amino acids.

This rearrangement joins TRBV19 to TRBJ1-5; no reliable D call. Trimming cost V 7 bases and J 6 bases, with 10 bases left between them. The CDR3 is 12 residues long. CDR1 LNHDA and CDR2 SQIVND come from the germline V gene (reference sequence). Here the CDR3 reads CASTHGGQPQHF. The CDR3 coding sequence is TGTGCCAGTACCCATGGCGGTCAGCCCCAGCATTTT. Full variable domain (missing parts from reference TRBV19 and TRBJ1-5): DGGITQSPKYLFRKEGQNVTLSCEQNLNHDAMYWYRQDPGQGLRLIYYSQIVNDFQKGDIAEGYSVSREKKESFPLTVTSAQKNPTAFYLCASTHGGQPQHFGDGTRLSIL.

The V gene is TRBV11-1, the J gene TRBJ2-7; D gene ambiguous. Trimming removed 2 bases at V and 7 bases at J, with 9 bases between. The germline V gene encodes CDR1 SGHAT and CDR2 FQDESV (reference sequence). CDR3 length equals 12 residues. The CDR3 DNA sequence: TGTGCCAGCAGCTTAAGTCGGCTAGAGCAGTACTTC. This sequence encodes CASSLSRLEQYF.

V usage is TRBV7-3 and J usage is TRBJ2-2, with 12 bases aligning to TRBD1. The germline CDR1 and CDR2 sequences are SGHTA and FQGTGA. V trimming: 0 bases; J trimming: 7 bases; junction bases outside the gene matches: 3. The CDR3 has 16 residues. The CDR3 bases are TGTGCCAGCAGCTTAACGGGGACAGGGGGCTTCGGGGAGCTGTTTTTT. Residues: CASSLTGTGGFGELFF.

The J gene is TRBJ2-1, the V gene TRBV9, with D possibly matching TRBD1 (6 bases). Germline CDR1 and CDR2: SGDLS and YYNGEE. CDR3 length: 13 residues. Trimming pared 0 bases from V and 9 bases from J, leaving 10 bases between. The CDR3 nucleotides are TGTGCCAGCAGCGTAGGGGGACAAATTGAGCAGTTCTTC. This sequence encodes CASSVGGQIEQFF.

This chain joins TRBV12-1 and TRBJ1-5. TRBV12-1 is flagged as a pseudogene. The CDR3 covers 17 residues. CDR3 sequence: CASWGDRPGHRWRPQHF. CDR3 nucleotides: TGTGCCAGCTGGGGGGATCGACCGGGACACCGGTGGAGGCCCCAGCATTTT.

V gene TRBV5-6 combines with J gene TRBJ1-5, with a tentative D call TRBD1 (6 bases). Germline V lookup: CDR1 SGHDT, CDR2 YYEEEE. CDR3 length: 15 amino acids. The germline V and J ends were trimmed by 1 base and 2 bases, with 10 bases remaining between them. The CDR3 sequence: CASSLLQGGNQPQHF. CDR3 nucleotides: TGTGCCAGCAGCTTGCTACAGGGTGGCAATCAGCCCCAGCATTTT.

The chain links TRBV29-1 to TRBJ2-7; D unresolved. CDR3 length equals 13 residues. With 0 bases removed from V and 6 bases from J, the gap between germline ends came to 12 bases. Germline lookup yields CDR1 SQVTM and CDR2 ANQGSEA. The CDR3, as DNA: TGCAGCGTTGAAGAGTCGAAGATCGGCGAGCAGTACTTC. Protein: CSVEESKIGEQYF.

This chain joins TRBV6-5 and TRBJ1-2; possibly TRBD1 for D (6 bases). V lost 5 bases and J lost 1, with 8 bases in between. Germline CDR1 MNHEY, CDR2 SVGAGI. The CDR3 runs to 13 residues. This chain's CDR3 is CASSRTDNYGYTF. The CDR3 DNA is TGTGCCAGCAGTAGGACAGATAACTATGGCTACACCTTC.

The chain is built from TRBV2 and TRBJ1-6; 7 bases map to TRBD1. The CDR3 is 16 residues long. V lost 0 bases to trimming and J lost 9 bases; unmatched junction nucleotides: 8. Germline lookup yields CDR1 SNHLY and CDR2 FYNNEI. The DNA of the CDR3 is TGTGCCAGCAGTGAAGCGCTTCGACAGGGAGGTTCACCCCTCCACTTT. Its protein is CASSEALRQGGSPLHF.

The chain employs TRBV10-3 and TRBJ2-4, with TRBD1 matching over 9 bases. V lost 6 bases, J lost 6 bases, and 6 bases stayed unmatched. Germline V gene data show CDR1 as ENHRY and CDR2 as SYGVKD. CDR3 size: 14 residues. The CDR3 reads CAISPGQGRNIQYF. The CDR3 DNA is TGTGCCATCAGCCCAGGACAGGGGAGAAACATTCAGTACTTC.

V gene TRBV28 combines with J gene TRBJ2-7, with no clear D. Trimming shortened V by 4 bases and J by 6 bases, and 19 bases separated the two germline ends. Germline V gene sequence: CDR1 MDHEN, CDR2 SYDVKM. This CDR3 is 15 amino acids long. The CDR3 sequence: CASSSPAPAWVEQYF. As DNA, the CDR3 is TGTGCCAGCAGTTCCCCGGCCCCGGCTTGGGTCGAGCAGTACTTC.

CDR3 amino acids: CAWSANVLSNAGYTF. Written as DNA, the CDR3 is TGTGCCTGGAGTGCTAACGTTTTGAGTAACGCTGGCTACACCTTC. V is TRBV30 and J is TRBJ1-2; D call uncertain. CDR1 is GTSNPN, CDR2 SVGIG, per germline (reference sequence). This CDR3 contains 15 residues. Trimming removed 1 base at V and 7 bases at J, with 19 bases between.